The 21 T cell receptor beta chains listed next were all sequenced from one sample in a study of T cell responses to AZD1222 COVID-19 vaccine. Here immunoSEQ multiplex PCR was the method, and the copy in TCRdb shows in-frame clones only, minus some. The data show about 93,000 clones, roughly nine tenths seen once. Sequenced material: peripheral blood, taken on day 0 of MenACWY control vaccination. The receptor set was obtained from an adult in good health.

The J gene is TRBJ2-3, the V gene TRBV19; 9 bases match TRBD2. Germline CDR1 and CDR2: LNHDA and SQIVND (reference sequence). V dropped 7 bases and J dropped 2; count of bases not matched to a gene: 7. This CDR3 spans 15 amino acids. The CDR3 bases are TGTGCCAGTATGCGGGGGGGTGGCTCCACAGATACGCAGTATTTT. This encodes CASMRGGGSTDTQYF. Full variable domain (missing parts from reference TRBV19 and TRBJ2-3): DGGITQSPKYLFRKEGQNVTLSCEQNLNHDAMYWYRQDPGQGLRLIYYSQIVNDFQKGDIAEGYSVSREKKESFPLTVTSAQKNPTAFYLCASMRGGGSTDTQYFGPGTRLTVL.

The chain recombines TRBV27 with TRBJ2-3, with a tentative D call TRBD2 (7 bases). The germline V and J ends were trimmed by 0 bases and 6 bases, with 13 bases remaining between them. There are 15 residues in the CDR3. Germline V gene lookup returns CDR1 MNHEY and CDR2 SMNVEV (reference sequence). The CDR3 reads CASSLSRGGLDTQYF. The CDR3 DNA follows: TGTGCCAGCAGTTTATCAAGGGGGGGGTTGGATACGCAGTATTTT.

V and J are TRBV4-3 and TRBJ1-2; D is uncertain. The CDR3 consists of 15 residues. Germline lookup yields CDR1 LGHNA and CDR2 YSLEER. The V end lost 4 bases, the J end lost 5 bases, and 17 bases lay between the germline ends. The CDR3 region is CASSPRSGDEYGYTF. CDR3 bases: TGCGCCAGCAGCCCCAGGAGCGGGGATGAGTATGGCTACACCTTC.

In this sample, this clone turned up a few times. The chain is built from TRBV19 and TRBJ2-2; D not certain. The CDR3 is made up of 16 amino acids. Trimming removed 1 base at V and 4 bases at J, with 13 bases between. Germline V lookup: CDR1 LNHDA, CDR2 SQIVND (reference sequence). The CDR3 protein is CASSIGVQWSTGELFF. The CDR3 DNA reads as TGTGCCAGTAGTATAGGGGTTCAGTGGAGCACCGGGGAGCTGTTTTTT. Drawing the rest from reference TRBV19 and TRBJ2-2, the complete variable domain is DGGITQSPKYLFRKEGQNVTLSCEQNLNHDAMYWYRQDPGQGLRLIYYSQIVNDFQKGDIAEGYSVSREKKESFPLTVTSAQKNPTAFYLCASSIGVQWSTGELFFGEGSRLTVL.

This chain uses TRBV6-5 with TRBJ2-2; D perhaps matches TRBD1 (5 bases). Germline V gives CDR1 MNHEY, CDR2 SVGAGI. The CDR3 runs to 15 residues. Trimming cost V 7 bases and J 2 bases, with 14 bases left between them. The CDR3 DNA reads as TGTGCCAGCAACACAGGACAAATAAACACCGGGGAGCTGTTTTTT. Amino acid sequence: CASNTGQINTGELFF.

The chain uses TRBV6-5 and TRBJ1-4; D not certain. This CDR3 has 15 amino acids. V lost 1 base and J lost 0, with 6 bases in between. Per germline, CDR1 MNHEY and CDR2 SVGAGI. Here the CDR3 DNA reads TGTGCCAGCAGTTACTATCCTGCAACTAATGAAAAACTGTTTTTT. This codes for CASSYYPATNEKLFF.

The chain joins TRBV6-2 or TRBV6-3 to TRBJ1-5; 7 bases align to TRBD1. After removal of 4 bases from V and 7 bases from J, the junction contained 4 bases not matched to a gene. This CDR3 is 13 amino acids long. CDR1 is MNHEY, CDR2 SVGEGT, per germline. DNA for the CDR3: TGTGCCAGCAGTTTTGACAGGGCCCAGCCCCAGCATTTT. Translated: CASSFDRAQPQHF.

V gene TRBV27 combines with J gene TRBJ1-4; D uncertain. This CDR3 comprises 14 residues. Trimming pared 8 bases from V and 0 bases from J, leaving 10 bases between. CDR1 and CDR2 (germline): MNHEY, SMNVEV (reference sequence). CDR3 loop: CASAVYSTNEKLFF. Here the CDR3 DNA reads TGTGCCAGCGCGGTCTATTCAACTAATGAAAAACTGTTTTTT.

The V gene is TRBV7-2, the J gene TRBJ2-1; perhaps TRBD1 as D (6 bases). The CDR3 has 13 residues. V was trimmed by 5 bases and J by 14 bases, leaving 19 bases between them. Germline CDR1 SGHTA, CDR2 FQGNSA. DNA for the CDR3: TGTGCCAGCAGCCCCCGGAGTGCAGGGGTCGAGTTCTTC. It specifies CASSPRSAGVEFF.

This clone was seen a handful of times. CDR3 in amino acids: CASSINGGGEKLFF. The CDR3 bases are TGTGCCAGTAGTATCAACGGGGGAGGTGAAAAACTGTTTTTT. The gene calls are TRBV19 and TRBJ1-4; perhaps TRBD1 as D (5 bases). The CDR3 totals 14 residues. The V gene lost 3 bases and the J gene lost 7 bases, with 12 bases spanning the gap. Germline CDR1 and CDR2: LNHDA and SQIVND (reference sequence). The full variable domain, rest sourced from reference TRBV19 and TRBJ1-4, is DGGITQSPKYLFRKEGQNVTLSCEQNLNHDAMYWYRQDPGQGLRLIYYSQIVNDFQKGDIAEGYSVSREKKESFPLTVTSAQKNPTAFYLCASSINGGGEKLFFGSGTQLSVL.

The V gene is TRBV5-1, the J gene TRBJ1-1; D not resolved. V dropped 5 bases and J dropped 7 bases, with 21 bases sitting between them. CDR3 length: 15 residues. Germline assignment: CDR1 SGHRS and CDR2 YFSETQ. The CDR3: CASSPRTDLMNEAFF. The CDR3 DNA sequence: TGCGCCAGCAGTCCGCGGACGGACTTGATGAATGAAGCTTTCTTT.

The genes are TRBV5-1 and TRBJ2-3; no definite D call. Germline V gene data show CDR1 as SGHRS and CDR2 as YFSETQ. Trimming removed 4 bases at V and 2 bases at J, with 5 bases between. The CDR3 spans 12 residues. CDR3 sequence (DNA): TGCGCCAGCAGCCTGAACACAGATACGCAGTATTTT. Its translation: CASSLNTDTQYF.

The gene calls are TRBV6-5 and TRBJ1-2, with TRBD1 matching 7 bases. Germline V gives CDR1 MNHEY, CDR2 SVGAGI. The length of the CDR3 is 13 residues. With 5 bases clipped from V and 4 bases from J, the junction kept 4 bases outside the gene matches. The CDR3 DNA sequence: TGTGCCAGCAGTACAGGGGATAGCTATGGCTACACCTTC. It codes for CASSTGDSYGYTF.

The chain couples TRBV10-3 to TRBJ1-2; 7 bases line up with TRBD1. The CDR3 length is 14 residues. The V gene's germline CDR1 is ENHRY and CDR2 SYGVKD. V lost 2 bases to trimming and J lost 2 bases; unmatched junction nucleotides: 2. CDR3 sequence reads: CAISEPGQNYGYTF. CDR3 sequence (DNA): TGTGCCATCAGTGAGCCGGGACAGAACTATGGCTACACCTTC.

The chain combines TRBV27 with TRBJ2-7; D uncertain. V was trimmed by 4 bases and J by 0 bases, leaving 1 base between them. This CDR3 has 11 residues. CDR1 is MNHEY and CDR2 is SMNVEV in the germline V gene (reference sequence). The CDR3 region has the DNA TGTGCCAGCAGTTCCTCCTACGAGCAGTACTTC. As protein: CASSSSYEQYF.

CDR3 protein: CASSQGSVVLGTEAFF. The CDR3 DNA sequence: TGCGCCAGCAGCCAAGGTTCGGTCGTCCTTGGGACTGAAGCTTTCTTT. The chain employs TRBV4-3 and TRBJ1-1, with D unclear. This CDR3 spans 16 amino acids. The V end lost 1 base, the J end lost 5 bases, and 17 bases lay between the germline ends. Germline V gives CDR1 LGHNA, CDR2 YSLEER.

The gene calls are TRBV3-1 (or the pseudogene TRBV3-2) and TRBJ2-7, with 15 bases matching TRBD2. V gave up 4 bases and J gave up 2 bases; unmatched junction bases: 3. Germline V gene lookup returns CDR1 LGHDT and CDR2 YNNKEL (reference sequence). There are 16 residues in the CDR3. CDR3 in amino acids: CASSRGLAGGPYEQYF. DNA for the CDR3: TGTGCCAGCAGCCGAGGACTAGCGGGGGGGCCCTACGAGCAGTACTTC.

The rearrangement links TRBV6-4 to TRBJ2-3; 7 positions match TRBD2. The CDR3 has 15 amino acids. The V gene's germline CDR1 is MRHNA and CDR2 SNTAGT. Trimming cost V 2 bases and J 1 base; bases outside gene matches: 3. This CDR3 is CASSDRGDGTDTQYF. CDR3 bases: TGTGCCAGCAGTGACCGGGGGGATGGCACAGATACGCAGTATTTT.

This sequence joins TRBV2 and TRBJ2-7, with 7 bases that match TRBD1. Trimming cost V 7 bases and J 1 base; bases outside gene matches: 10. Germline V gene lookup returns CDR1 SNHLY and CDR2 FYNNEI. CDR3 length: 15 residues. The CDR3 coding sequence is TGTGCCAGCAAAAGTCGGGACAGTTATTCCTACGAGCAGTACTTC. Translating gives CASKSRDSYSYEQYF.

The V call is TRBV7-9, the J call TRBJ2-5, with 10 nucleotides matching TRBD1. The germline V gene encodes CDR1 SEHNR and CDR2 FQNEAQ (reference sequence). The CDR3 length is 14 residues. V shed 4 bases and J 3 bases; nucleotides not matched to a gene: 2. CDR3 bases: TGTGCCAGCAGCTGGACAGGGGGAGAAGAGACCCAGTACTTC. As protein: CASSWTGGEETQYF.

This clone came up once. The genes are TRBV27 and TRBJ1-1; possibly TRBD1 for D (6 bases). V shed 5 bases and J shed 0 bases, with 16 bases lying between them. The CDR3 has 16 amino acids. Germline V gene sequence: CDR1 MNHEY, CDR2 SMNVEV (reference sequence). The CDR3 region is CASSVFRGGMNTEAFF. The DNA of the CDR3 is TGTGCCAGCAGTGTATTTCGCGGGGGCATGAACACTGAAGCTTTCTTT.